Sequencing of this T cell receptor (beta chain) was carried out in a study of T cell responses to AZD1222 COVID-19 vaccine (dated by TCRdb to the early 2020s). A note on the overall study: TCR sequencing covered over 230 trial participants: 200 to 220 given two doses of AZD1222 and some 25 given two doses of MenACWY control vaccine. Trial participants were enrolled into age subgroups of 18-55, 56-69 and 70-plus years, which contained approximately 150, 28 and 58 TCR-sequenced participants, respectively. What the study reported, not specific to this receptor: Spike-specific TCR breadth and depth rose significantly after two AZD1222 doses compared with day 0 and with MenACWY recipients. The 56-69-year group was small, and its depth increase did not reach significance, likely because of low power. Conclusions about previously exposed vaccinees are limited, since just six AZD1222 recipients were seropositive for SARS-CoV-2 at baseline. Participants were mostly white British, with more females than males. The authors suggested clonal diversity may have been underestimated. The whole spike protein was spanned by vaccine-associated CD4 TCRs, and dominant responses were seen in regions 160-218 and 743-854. Nearly half of unique spike-specific TCRs reportedly recognized epitopes outside regions mutated in the B.1.351 and B.1.1.7 variants. Because no day 14 peak-response samples were available, repertoires were characterized only after the peak T cell response.

The time point label on this specimen signifies: about 28 days (+/-7) after the second vaccine dose. AZD1222 recipients with second doses at about 4 weeks or about 12 weeks were pooled, because spike-specific TCR depth and breadth did not differ between schedules. Vaccinee samples were obtained from the UK trials COV001 and COV002, which included a single-blind randomized controlled phase 2/3 trial of AZD1222 (ChAdOx1 nCoV-19) in healthy adults. For TCRbeta chain sequencing, PBMC samples were collected from trial participants at day 0 and at day 28 after the second dose. As regards this clone: No cognate antigen has been identified for it. One base away there is no much larger clone; base qualities are not given.

Trimming at the junction amounts to 1 base on V and 4 bases on J, and the germline ends lie 16 bases apart. The germline V gene (reference sequence) specifies GTSNPN as CDR1 and SVGIG as CDR2. There are 15 amino acids in the CDR3, from cysteine to phenylalanine inclusive. CDR3 DNA only is kept here, 45 bases in frame from base 1. The CDR3 regions of human TCRbeta chains were subjected to immunosequencing. Turning to the authors' computational methods: Repertoire TCRs were matched against a reference library of SARS-CoV-2-specific TCRs generated with the MIRA antigen-specificity platform. Breadth was defined as the fraction of unique TCRs that were SARS-CoV-2-associated, and depth was defined as the fraction of total T cells that were SARS-CoV-2-associated. Using the MIRA data, each spike-specific TCR was assigned both to the spike region to which the TCR was reactive and to a CD4 or CD8 class. Log10-transformed breadth and depth values were compared by one-way ANOVA with Sidak's multiple comparisons tests. TCRdb limited this immuneACCESS table to in-frame rearrangements with V and J called. A share of clones is missing; checked studies link under half to unresolved V genes, and the rest is unexplained. V and J calls and clone size are those listed in that table; D and trimming were worked out from the DNA. In all, the sample holds more than 95,000 clones, and 89% of those were seen once. The top ten clonotypes cover about two fifths of the sample.

The input for sequencing was peripheral blood, taken 28 days after the second AZD1222 dose. The chain employs TRBV30 and TRBJ1-1; the D region possibly corresponds to TRBD1 (5 bases align). The receptor was derived from an adult who received the AZD1222 COVID-19 vaccine. The CDR3 is CAWSAIDSWSTEAFF. The nucleotide sequence is given as TGTGCCTGGAGTGCCATCGACAGTTGGAGCACTGAAGCTTTCTTT.